One sample yielded the 20 T cell receptor beta chains listed below, sequenced in a study of TIL therapy for anti-PD-1-resistant metastatic lung cancer. This was the immunoSEQ v3 assay. Generated by immunoSEQ multiplex PCR, the TCRdb table keeps only in-frame clones and is missing some. The sample holds under 60,000 clones, 86% seen once. Time point denoted: pre-treatment sample, taken before nivolumab and TIL therapy. The sequenced sample was blood, obtained at baseline. The receptors originated from a person aged 25 to 85 with non-small cell lung cancer.

This clone was seen a handful of times. The rearrangement uses TRBV7-2 and TRBJ2-7; D is unresolved. Germline V lookup: CDR1 SGHTA, CDR2 FQGNSA. V lost 0 bases to trimming and J lost 5 bases, with 11 bases between them. The CDR3 totals 14 residues. The CDR3 is CASSLAFGFDEQYF. Here the CDR3 DNA reads TGTGCCAGCAGCTTAGCGTTTGGGTTCGACGAGCAGTACTTC. The full variable domain, rest sourced from reference TRBV7-2 and TRBJ2-7, is GAGVSQSPSNKVTEKGKDVELRCDPISGHTALYWYRQSLGQGLEFLIYFQGNSAPDKSGLPSDRFSAERTGGSVSTLTIQRTQQEDSAVYLCASSLAFGFDEQYFGPGTRLTVT.

The chain employs TRBV6-5 and TRBJ2-7; tentatively, D is TRBD1 or TRBD2 (7 bases each). CDR3 length: 14 amino acids. Germline V lookup: CDR1 MNHEY, CDR2 SVGAGI. Trimming left V 8 bases short and J 4 bases short, with 18 bases between. The CDR3 loop reads CASALGRGGYEQYF. CDR3 sequence (DNA): TGTGCCAGCGCCCTGGGCAGGGGGGGGTACGAGCAGTACTTC.

The chain recombines TRBV5-6 with TRBJ2-1; D is undetermined. Trimming took 0 bases from V and 2 from J, leaving 6 bases between them. CDR1 and CDR2 (germline): SGHDT, YYEEEE. This CDR3 is built from 14 residues. The chain's CDR3 is CASSLVAPYNEQFF. The CDR3 DNA is TGTGCCAGCAGCTTGGTCGCGCCCTACAATGAGCAGTTCTTC.

The CDR3 sequence is CATSDPGQGDNEQFF. The CDR3 nucleotides read TGTGCCACCAGTGATCCGGGACAGGGGGACAATGAGCAGTTCTTC. The chain has TRBV24-1 and TRBJ2-1; 11 nucleotides match TRBD1. The CDR3 is 15 amino acids. V trimming: 3 bases; J trimming: 5 bases; junction bases outside the gene matches: 2. The germline V gene encodes CDR1 KGHDR and CDR2 SFDVKD.

The J gene is TRBJ2-1, the V gene TRBV6-5; tentatively, D is TRBD1 (6 bases). The V and J ends lost 6 bases and 5 bases respectively, with 14 bases between them. Germline V gene data show CDR1 as MNHEY and CDR2 as SVGAGI. This CDR3 has 14 amino acids. CDR3 nucleotides: TGTGCCAGCAGAGGACAGCAGTCTAACAATGAGCAGTTCTTC. Translation gives CASRGQQSNNEQFF.

The rearrangement links TRBV6-2 or TRBV6-3 to TRBJ1-5, with D hard to call. This CDR3 contains 14 residues. From germline, CDR1 is MNHEY and CDR2 SVGEGT. The ends were cut back, 6 bases at V and 2 bases at J, with 11 bases in the middle. The CDR3 DNA reads as TGTGCCAGCAGCGAGAGAGGCGGCAATCAGCCCCAGCATTTT. The encoded protein is CASSERGGNQPQHF.

Written as DNA, the CDR3 is TGTGCCAGCAGCCCTATAAAACAGGGGGCCTACGAGCAGTACTTC. It encodes CASSPIKQGAYEQYF. The V call is TRBV11-2, the J call TRBJ2-7; 8 bases fit TRBD1. Per the germline V gene, CDR1 is SGHAT and CDR2 is FQNNGV. The V gene end was trimmed by 5 bases and the J gene end by 2 bases; junction bases not matched to a gene: 8. The CDR3 is made up of 15 amino acids.

The chain links TRBV5-1 to TRBJ2-1; 7 bases are shared with TRBD1. The V gene end was trimmed by 0 bases and the J gene end by 8 bases; junction bases not matched to a gene: 11. Germline V CDR1 and CDR2: SGHRS, YFSETQ. This CDR3 is built from 16 residues. The CDR3 region is CASSLAPTGLSYEQFF. In nucleotides, the CDR3 is TGCGCCAGCAGCTTGGCCCCGACAGGGCTAAGCTATGAGCAGTTCTTC.

The chain employs TRBV20-1 and TRBJ2-1, with D uncertain. Germline V gene data show CDR1 as DFQATT and CDR2 as SNEGSKA (reference sequence). The V gene lost 3 bases and the J gene lost 9 bases, with 6 bases spanning the gap. The CDR3 spans 10 residues. As DNA, the CDR3 is TGCAGTGCTAGTCTCCCTGAGCAGTTCTTC. Encoded protein: CSASLPEQFF.

This sequence joins TRBV4-3 and TRBJ2-6, with 7 bases that match TRBD1. Germline V lookup: CDR1 LGHNA, CDR2 YSLEER. CDR3 size: 18 residues. Trimming at V came to 1 base and at J to 0 bases, leaving 6 bases not matched to a gene. In DNA, the CDR3 is TGCGCCAGCAGCCAAGGGGGGACAGAGAGCTCTGGGGCCAACGTCCTGACTTTC. Protein sequence: CASSQGGTESSGANVLTF.

The genes are TRBV12-3 or TRBV12-4 and TRBJ2-1, with unresolved D. The length of the CDR3 is 12 residues. V was trimmed by 1 base and J by 10 bases, leaving 8 bases between them. In DNA form, the CDR3 reads TGTGCCAGCAGTTTAGTTATGGGGGAGCAGTTCTTC. As protein: CASSLVMGEQFF.

The chain couples TRBV6-5 to TRBJ1-3; 10 nucleotides align to TRBD1. V was clipped by 6 bases and J by 5 bases; unmatched bases: 7. CDR3 length equals 15 residues. CDR1 is MNHEY, CDR2 SVGAGI, per germline. CDR3 DNA: TGTGCCAGCAGGGCCTTGGGACAGGGGAGAAACACCATATATTTT. Amino acids: CASRALGQGRNTIYF.

J is TRBJ1-4 and V is TRBV28; D is unclear. This CDR3 region has 12 residues. Trimming removed 7 bases at V and 7 bases at J, with 10 bases between. Germline lookup yields CDR1 MDHEN and CDR2 SYDVKM. CDR3 region: CASNPAGEKLFF. The CDR3 bases are TGTGCCAGCAATCCGGCGGGTGAAAAACTGTTTTTT.

The V gene is TRBV5-1, the J gene TRBJ2-2; no definite D call. Trimming left V 3 bases short and J 6 bases short, with 9 bases between. This CDR3 spans 13 amino acids. Per germline, CDR1 SGHRS and CDR2 YFSETQ. The CDR3 loop reads CASSSGGAGELFF. CDR3 DNA: TGCGCCAGCAGCTCCGGTGGGGCCGGGGAGCTGTTTTTT.

V and J are TRBV2 and TRBJ1-2, with 9 bases that match TRBD1. CDR3 length: 14 amino acids. Germline lookup yields CDR1 SNHLY and CDR2 FYNNEI. The V gene end was trimmed by 3 bases and the J gene end by 8 bases; junction bases not matched to a gene: 7. The CDR3 DNA reads as TGTGCCAGCAGTGAGGACAGGGGTTCGGGAGGCTACACCTTC. This encodes CASSEDRGSGGYTF. The variable domain in full, with the rest retrieved from reference TRBV2 and TRBJ1-2, is EPEVTQTPSHQVTQMGQEVILRCVPISNHLYFYWYRQILGQKVEFLVSFYNNEISEKSEIFDDQFSVERPDGSNFTLKIRSTKLEDSAMYFCASSEDRGSGGYTFGSGTRLTVV.

CDR3 sequence reads: CASSLMASGAGEQYF. The CDR3 DNA is TGTGCCAGCAGCTTGATGGCTAGCGGGGCGGGCGAGCAGTACTTC. The chain carries TRBV5-8 and TRBJ2-7; TRBD2 matches at 9 bases. Germline V CDR1 and CDR2: SGHTS, YDEGEE. With 1 base clipped from V and 6 bases from J, the junction kept 8 bases outside the gene matches. CDR3 length equals 15 residues. The complete variable domain, with remaining parts taken from reference TRBV5-8 and TRBJ2-7, reads EAGVTQSPTHLIKTRGQQATLRCSPISGHTSVYWYQQALGLGLQFLLWYDEGEERNRGNFPPRFSGRQFPNYSSELNVNALELEDSALYLCASSLMASGAGEQYFGPGTRLTVT.

The rearrangement uses TRBV19 and TRBJ2-7; 7 nucleotides agree with TRBD2. The CDR3 runs to 16 residues. Germline loops: CDR1 LNHDA, CDR2 SQIVND (reference sequence). The trim removed 4 bases at V and 2 bases at J, leaving 11 bases unmatched. The CDR3 sequence is CASSTALASNPYEQYF. The CDR3 nucleotides are TGTGCCAGTAGTACCGCACTAGCGTCCAATCCCTACGAGCAGTACTTC.

The chain couples TRBV19 to TRBJ2-1; D may be TRBD1 or TRBD2 (5 bases each). The V and J ends lost 6 bases and 5 bases respectively, with 17 bases between them. Germline V gene sequence: CDR1 LNHDA, CDR2 SQIVND (reference sequence). This CDR3 spans 15 amino acids. CDR3 sequence: CASRNMRGGDNEQFF. The CDR3 DNA sequence: TGTGCCAGTAGAAATATGAGGGGTGGAGACAATGAGCAGTTCTTC. The entire variable domain, with the rest obtained from reference TRBV19 and TRBJ2-1, is as follows: DGGITQSPKYLFRKEGQNVTLSCEQNLNHDAMYWYRQDPGQGLRLIYYSQIVNDFQKGDIAEGYSVSREKKESFPLTVTSAQKNPTAFYLCASRNMRGGDNEQFFGPGTRLTVL.

In this sample, this clone turned up a few times. The chain carries TRBV7-3 and TRBJ1-5; D gene ambiguous. The germline CDR1 and CDR2 sequences are SGHTA and FQGTGA. This CDR3 contains 13 residues. V lost 4 bases and J 6 bases, leaving 10 bases between the germline ends. The CDR3 loop reads CASSSWAAQPQHF. The CDR3 DNA reads TGTGCCAGCAGCTCTTGGGCAGCTCAGCCCCAGCATTTT.

V and J are TRBV11-3 and TRBJ2-7; D is unclear. Deletions cut 1 base from V and 7 bases from J, with 5 bases between. Germline CDR1 and CDR2: SGHNT and YENEEA. CDR3 size: 11 residues. As DNA, the CDR3 is TGTGCCAGCAGCTTAGGAAGGGAGCAGTACTTC. Translation: CASSLGREQYF.